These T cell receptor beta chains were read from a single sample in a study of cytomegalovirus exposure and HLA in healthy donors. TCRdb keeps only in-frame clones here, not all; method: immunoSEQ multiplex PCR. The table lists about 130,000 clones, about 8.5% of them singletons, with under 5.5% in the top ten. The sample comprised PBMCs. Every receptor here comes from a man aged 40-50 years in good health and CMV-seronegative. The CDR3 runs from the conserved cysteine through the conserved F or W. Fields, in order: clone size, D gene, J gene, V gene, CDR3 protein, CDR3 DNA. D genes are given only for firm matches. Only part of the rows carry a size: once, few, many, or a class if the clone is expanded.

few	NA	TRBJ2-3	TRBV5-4	CASSLDGDSADTQYF	TGTGCCAGCAGCTTGGATGGCGACTCGGCAGATACGCAGTATTTT
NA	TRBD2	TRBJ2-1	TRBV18	CASSPGSGGANEQFF	TGTGCCAGCTCCCCGGGTAGCGGGGGGGCCAATGAGCAGTTCTTC
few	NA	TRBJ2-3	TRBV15	CATSRDLASTDTQYF	TGTGCCACCAGCAGAGACCTAGCGAGCACAGATACGCAGTATTTT
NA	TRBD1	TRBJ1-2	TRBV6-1	CASSSSGTARGYTF	TGTGCCAGCAGTTCTTCCGGGACAGCGAGGGGCTACACCTTC
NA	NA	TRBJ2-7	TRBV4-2	CASSQGSQGGSYEQYF	TGTGCCAGCAGCCAAGGAAGCCAGGGGGGCTCCTACGAGCAGTACTTC
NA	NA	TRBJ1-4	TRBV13	CASSPSDSTNEKLFF	TGTGCCAGCAGCCCTTCGGACAGCACTAATGAAAAACTGTTTTTT
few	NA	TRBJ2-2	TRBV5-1	CASSLEQAYTGELFF	TGCGCCAGCAGCTTGGAACAGGCCTACACCGGGGAGCTGTTTTTT
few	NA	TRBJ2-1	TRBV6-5	CASSENLANEQFF	TGTGCCAGCAGTGAAAATTTAGCCAATGAGCAGTTCTTC
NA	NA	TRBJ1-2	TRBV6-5	CASSYSSRAPYGYTF	TGTGCCAGCAGTTACTCCTCCAGGGCTCCCTATGGCTACACCTTC
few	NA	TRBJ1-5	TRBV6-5	CASSRTAGRQPQHF	TGTGCCAGCAGCCGAACAGCGGGAAGACAGCCCCAGCATTTT
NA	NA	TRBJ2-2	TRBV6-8	CASSYRGRVNTGELFF	TGTGCCAGCAGTTACAGGGGCAGGGTGAACACCGGGGAGCTGTTTTTT
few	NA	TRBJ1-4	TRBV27	CASRRDLVLEKLFF	TGTGCCAGCAGACGTGACTTGGTTTTGGAAAAACTGTTTTTT
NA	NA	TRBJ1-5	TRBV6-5	CASSLGSNQPQHF	TGTGCCAGCAGTTTGGGCAGCAATCAGCCCCAGCATTTT
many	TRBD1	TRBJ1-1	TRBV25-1	CASSVTGSTEAFF	TGTGCCAGCAGTGTGACAGGGAGCACTGAAGCTTTCTTT
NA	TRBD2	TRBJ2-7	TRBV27	CASSWGGVPNEQYF	TGTGCCAGCAGTTGGGGAGGGGTACCCAACGAGCAGTACTTC
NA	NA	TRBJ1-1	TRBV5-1	CASSIGQIGPEAFF	TGCGCCAGCAGCATCGGACAGATTGGTCCTGAAGCTTTCTTT
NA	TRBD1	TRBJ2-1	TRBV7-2	CASSTLQGAEFF	TGTGCCAGCAGCACATTACAGGGGGCGGAGTTCTTC
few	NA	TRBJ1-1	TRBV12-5	CASGLRGTGAEAFF	TGTGCTAGTGGTTTGCGGGGAACTGGAGCTGAAGCTTTCTTT
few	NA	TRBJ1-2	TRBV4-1	CASSLQAYYGYTF	TGCGCCAGCAGCCTACAGGCTTACTATGGCTACACCTTC
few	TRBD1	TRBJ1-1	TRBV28	CASSRQGPRTEAFF	TGTGCCAGCAGTCGACAGGGGCCCCGAACTGAAGCTTTCTTT
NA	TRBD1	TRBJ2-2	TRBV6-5	CASTGQGNTGELFF	TGTGCCAGCACGGGACAGGGGAACACCGGGGAGCTGTTTTTT
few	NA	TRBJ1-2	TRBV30	CAWSPYSAGGYTF	TGTGCCTGGAGCCCCTACTCAGCAGGTGGCTACACCTTC
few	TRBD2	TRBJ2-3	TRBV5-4	CASSLLAGVGDTQYF	TGTGCCAGCAGCTTGCTAGCGGGGGTAGGGGATACGCAGTATTTT
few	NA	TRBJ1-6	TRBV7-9	CASSLAGGFYSPLNF	TGTGCCAGCAGTTTAGCTGGGGGCTTCTATTCACCCCTCAACTTT
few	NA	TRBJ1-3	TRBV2	CASSEFGSGNTIYF	TGTGCCAGCAGTGAATTCGGTTCTGGAAACACCATATATTTT
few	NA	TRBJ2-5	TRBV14	CASSQDRRTQETQYF	TGTGCCAGCAGCCAAGATCGCAGGACACAAGAGACCCAGTACTTC